Each of the 7 T cell receptor beta chains below was sequenced from the same sample in a study of cytomegalovirus exposure and HLA in healthy donors. PCR involved 60 Vbeta and 13 Jbeta primers. Method: immunoSEQ multiplex PCR; TCRdb's copy keeps in-frame clones and lacks some. The data show about 160,000 clones, more than 60% seen once. The sample comprised PBMCs. These receptors were collected from a man between 35 and 55 years old in good health and CMV-seronegative.

This sequence joins TRBV5-1 and TRBJ2-5; perhaps TRBD2 as D (5 bases). Germline V gives CDR1 SGHRS, CDR2 YFSETQ. The CDR3 has 14 amino acids. Trimming cost V 4 bases and J 5 bases, with 15 bases left between them. The DNA of the CDR3 is TGCGCCAGCAGCCCCCGGGATCAGCGGGAGACCCAGTACTTC. Translation: CASSPRDQRETQYF. The whole variable domain, remainder taken from reference TRBV5-1 and TRBJ2-5, is KAGVTQTPRYLIKTRGQQVTLSCSPISGHRSVSWYQQTPGQGLQFLFEYFSETQRNKGNFPGRFSGRQFSNSRSEMNVSTLELGDSALYLCASSPRDQRETQYFGPGTRLLVL.

This chain uses TRBV5-6 with TRBJ1-1; the D is unclear. The CDR3 loop spans 14 amino acids. Per the germline V gene, CDR1 is SGHDT and CDR2 is YYEEEE. Trimming left V 0 bases short and J 0 bases short, with 6 bases between. CDR3 coding DNA: TGTGCCAGCAGCTTGGACAACCTGAACACTGAAGCTTTCTTT. Its protein is CASSLDNLNTEAFF. Looking up the rest from reference TRBV5-6 and TRBJ1-1 gives the full variable domain: DAGVTQSPTHLIKTRGQQVTLRCSPKSGHDTVSWYQQALGQGPQFIFQYYEEEERQRGNFPDRFSGHQFPNYSSELNVNALLLGDSALYLCASSLDNLNTEAFFGQGTRLTVV.

The rearrangement uses TRBV6-5 and TRBJ2-7; TRBD1 matches at 7 bases. The CDR3 sequence is 15 residues long. CDR1 is MNHEY and CDR2 is SVGAGI in the germline V gene. The V segment lost 6 bases and the J segment 3 bases; nucleotides outside the gene matches: 11. This CDR3 is CASSRRPQGDYEQYF. For the CDR3, the DNA is TGTGCCAGCAGCCGACGCCCCCAGGGGGACTACGAGCAGTACTTC.

V and J are TRBV5-4 and TRBJ2-1; tentative D call: TRBD1 (5 bases). This CDR3 region has 16 residues. Germline assignment: CDR1 SGHNT and CDR2 YYREEE (reference sequence). Trimming shortened V by 0 bases and J by 3 bases, and 13 bases separated the two germline ends. CDR3 region: CASSLGQPPVYNEQFF. The DNA of the CDR3 is TGTGCCAGCAGCTTGGGACAGCCCCCGGTCTACAATGAGCAGTTCTTC.

V usage is TRBV18 and J usage is TRBJ1-1; 7 bases agree with TRBD1. V dropped 1 base and J dropped 2; count of bases not matched to a gene: 7. The CDR3 runs to 16 residues. The germline V gene has CDR1 KGHSH and CDR2 LQKENI. The CDR3 DNA sequence: TGTGCCAGCTCACCACGAGTAGGGACAGACAACACTGAAGCTTTCTTT. Amino acid sequence: CASSPRVGTDNTEAFF. The variable domain in full, with the rest retrieved from reference TRBV18 and TRBJ1-1, is NAGVMQNPRHLVRRRGQEARLRCSPMKGHSHVYWYRQLPEEGLKFMVYLQKENIIDESGMPKERFSAEFPKEGPSILRIQQVVRGDSAAYFCASSPRVGTDNTEAFFGQGTRLTVV.

This chain links TRBV14 with TRBJ1-1, with a tentative D call TRBD1 (5 bases). Germline V gives CDR1 SGHDN, CDR2 FVKESK. Deletions cut 4 bases from V and 1 base from J, with 13 bases between. This CDR3 contains 15 residues. CDR3 sequence (DNA): TGTGCCAGCAGCCGATGGGGCCTGGAGAACACTGAAGCTTTCTTT. It codes for CASSRWGLENTEAFF.

The chain employs TRBV4-1 and TRBJ1-5, with 9 bases lining up with TRBD1. The length of the CDR3 is 16 residues. After removal of 3 bases from V and 3 bases from J, the junction contained 6 bases not matched to a gene. The germline V gene encodes CDR1 MGHRA and CDR2 YSYEKL. The CDR3: CASSHDGDRVNQPQHF. The CDR3 nucleotides read TGCGCCAGCAGCCATGATGGGGACAGGGTCAATCAGCCCCAGCATTTT.